One and the same sample provided the 7 T cell receptor beta chains below, sequenced in a study of metastatic and nonmetastatic thyroid tumors. Thyroid surgery was performed in patients who had received no treatment beforehand. TCRdb re-clonotyped the PCR reads through MiXCR. The sample has more than 20,000 clones; about 24% are singletons. Sequencing was performed on tumor tissue. These receptors all come from a female donor with papillary thyroid cancer or a benign thyroid nodule (not recorded which). Some clones in this sample may be carry-over from other donors' samples.

This clone was recorded at least ten times. V is TRBV19 and J is TRBJ2-5; D perhaps matches TRBD1 (6 bases). There are 16 residues in the CDR3. From germline, CDR1 is LNHDA and CDR2 SQIVND (reference sequence). The V end lost 2 bases, the J end lost 2 bases, and 15 bases lay between the germline ends. In nucleotides, the CDR3 is TGTGCCAGTAGTATATGGGGGCGAGGGCGACAAGAGACCCAGTACTTC. As protein: CASSIWGRGRQETQYF.

The chain joins TRBV7-2 to TRBJ2-2; 8 bases are shared with TRBD2. Looked up from germline, CDR1 is SGHTA and CDR2 is FQGNSA. This CDR3 has 20 amino acids. V lost 6 bases to trimming and J lost 4 bases; unmatched junction nucleotides: 22. The DNA for the CDR3 is TGTGCCAGCAGTCCCCTGCGGGAGGACTATTTCCCGAACGCCACCGGGGAGCTGTTTTTT. Residues: CASSPLREDYFPNATGELFF.

The table lists this clone with many counts. A much bigger clone sits one base away, suggesting this may be a read error. The chain uses TRBV6-1 and TRBJ1-5; D call uncertain. Deletions cut 6 bases from V and 4 bases from J, with 13 bases between. CDR1 and CDR2 from the germline V gene are MNHNS and SASEGT. The CDR3 spans 14 residues. CDR3 sequence: CASSPPNRNQPQHF. CDR3 sequence (DNA): TGTGCCAGCAGCCCCCCGAACAGAAATCAGCCCCAGCATTTT.

At least ten counts were recorded for this clone. This chain connects TRBV4-3 to TRBJ1-4; D unresolved. V was shortened by 0 bases and J by 3 bases, with 20 bases between the two germline ends. The CDR3 covers 19 residues. Germline CDR1 LGHNA, CDR2 YSLEER. The CDR3 protein is CASSQDPRVNGGANEKLFF. DNA of the CDR3: TGCGCCAGCAGCCAAGACCCGAGGGTTAACGGAGGAGCTAATGAAAAACTGTTTTTT.

The rearrangement links TRBV24-1 to TRBJ2-1; 9 nucleotides line up with TRBD1. The CDR3 spans 12 residues. Germline-derived CDR1 and CDR2 are KGHDR and SFDVKD. After removal of 10 bases from V and 9 bases from J, the junction contained 6 bases not matched to a gene. For the CDR3, the DNA is TGTGCCACACGAACAGGGGGCGGTGAGCAGTTCTTC. It is translated as CATRTGGGEQFF.

Ten or more counts support this clone. The chain links TRBV30 to TRBJ2-1; a possible D gene is TRBD2 (6 bases). Germline CDR1 reads GTSNPN; CDR2 reads SVGIG (reference sequence). V shed 4 bases and J shed 5 bases, with 12 bases lying between them. This CDR3 has 13 residues. The CDR3 reads CAWTREWDNEQFF. In DNA form, the CDR3 reads TGTGCCTGGACCCGGGAGTGGGACAATGAGCAGTTCTTC.

This clone is labeled medium-sized. This chain joins TRBV19 and TRBJ1-1, with unresolved D. Between the trimmed V and J ends, which lost 5 bases and 2 bases, there was a span of 9 bases. Looked up from germline, CDR1 is LNHDA and CDR2 is SQIVND (reference sequence). The CDR3 consists of 13 residues. The CDR3 DNA sequence: TGTGCCAGTAGTCATACGGGAAACACTGAAGCTTTCTTT. This gives the protein CASSHTGNTEAFF.